The 31 T cell receptor beta chains below were found in one sample sequenced in a study of T cells in Graves' hyperthyroidism and ophthalmopathy. What was amplified from RNA transcripts were TCR beta CDR3 regions. The study used the HTBI primer set for a first-round RT-PCR of the TCR CDR3. From the multiplex PCR reads, TCRdb called clonotypes with MiXCR, one entry per CDR3 protein. The profile shows approximately 270,000 distinct CDR3 sequences, approximately 15% of them singletons. Specimen: blood. The source of these receptors is a woman between 40 and 50 years old with Graves' hyperthyroidism that later progressed to Graves' ophthalmopathy.

This clonotype was picked up many times. The gene calls are TRBV6-5 and TRBJ2-1; 9 bases are a match to TRBD2. Germline V CDR1 and CDR2: MNHEY, SVGAGI. The ends lost 0 bases at V and 3 bases at J; junction bases unmatched: 12. The CDR3 consists of 19 residues. CDR3 sequence: CASSYSGPATSGFYNEQFF. The DNA for the CDR3 is TGTGCCAGCAGTTACTCCGGGCCCGCGACTAGCGGCTTCTACAATGAGCAGTTCTTC.

This clonotype has more than one count but fewer than ten. J is TRBJ1-2 and V is TRBV19; D remains ambiguous. V gave up 5 bases and J gave up 5 bases, with 24 bases separating them. Germline V gene data show CDR1 as LNHDA and CDR2 as SQIVND (reference sequence). The CDR3 has 17 amino acids. The CDR3 DNA is TGTGCCAGTAGTCTTTACCCGGGCCGTATGGAGAAATATGGCTACACCTTC. It yields the protein CASSLYPGRMEKYGYTF. Looking up the rest from reference TRBV19 and TRBJ1-2 gives the full variable domain: DGGITQSPKYLFRKEGQNVTLSCEQNLNHDAMYWYRQDPGQGLRLIYYSQIVNDFQKGDIAEGYSVSREKKESFPLTVTSAQKNPTAFYLCASSLYPGRMEKYGYTFGSGTRLTVV.

This clonotype was counted only a few times. This chain joins TRBV6-1 and TRBJ2-1; 7 bases map to TRBD2. The CDR3 has 14 amino acids. The trim removed 6 bases at V and 7 bases at J, leaving 9 bases unmatched. Germline V gene data show CDR1 as MNHNS and CDR2 as SASEGT. Here the CDR3 DNA reads TGTGCCAGCAGACCCAGCGGGATAGATAATGAGCAGTTCTTC. Protein product: CASRPSGIDNEQFF.

The V call is TRBV5-1, the J call TRBJ1-5; D remains unclear. V was shortened by 0 bases and J by 5 bases, with 6 bases between the two germline ends. The germline V gene has CDR1 SGHRS and CDR2 YFSETQ. The CDR3 totals 13 residues. The CDR3 bases are TGCGCCAGCAGCTTGGACAGTGATCAGCCCCAGCATTTT. Protein sequence: CASSLDSDQPQHF.

This clonotype showed up many times. Here the CDR3 DNA reads TGCAGTGTTTCTAGCGGGAGTGTTGGGGAGCTGTTTTTT. This sequence encodes CSVSSGSVGELFF. This chain connects TRBV20-1 to TRBJ2-2; 10 bases agree with TRBD2. V gave up 7 bases and J gave up 8 bases; unmatched junction bases: 7. Germline loops: CDR1 DFQATT, CDR2 SNEGSKA (reference sequence). The length of the CDR3 is 13 residues.

This clonotype has a count of ten or more. The chain carries TRBV7-8 and TRBJ2-2; a weak D match, TRBD1 (5 bases). Trimming removed 3 bases at V and 3 bases at J, with 17 bases between. There are 17 residues in the CDR3. CDR1 is SGHVS and CDR2 is FQNEAQ in the germline V gene. CDR3 loop: CASSLGIRGSHTGELFF. The CDR3 DNA reads as TGTGCCAGCAGCTTGGGGATTAGGGGAAGTCACACCGGGGAGCTGTTTTTT.

This clonotype was counted ten times or more. The rearrangement links TRBV20-1 to TRBJ2-7; TRBD2 matches at 9 bases. Germline V CDR1 and CDR2: DFQATT, SNEGSKA (reference sequence). Unmatched junction bases numbered 6, after V lost 1 base and J lost 2 bases. CDR3 length: 15 residues. The CDR3 sequence is CSARGAGGSTYEQYF. CDR3 nucleotide sequence: TGCAGTGCTAGAGGAGCGGGGGGTTCTACCTACGAGCAGTACTTC.

This clonotype was recorded many times. The chain combines TRBV18 with TRBJ2-7; TRBD2 matches at 11 bases. J gave up 6 bases and V 8 bases, and 6 bases lay outside the gene matches. Germline V lookup: CDR1 KGHSH, CDR2 LQKENI. CDR3 length: 13 amino acids. CDR3: CASHTSGSREQYF. CDR3 DNA sequence: TGTGCCAGCCACACTAGCGGGAGTCGCGAGCAGTACTTC.

This clonotype has more than one count but fewer than ten. The genes are TRBV7-8 and TRBJ2-5; 8 bases are shared with TRBD2. The V gene end was trimmed by 4 bases and the J gene end by 2 bases; junction bases not matched to a gene: 3. Germline loops: CDR1 SGHVS, CDR2 FQNEAQ. This CDR3 has 14 residues. The CDR3 bases are TGTGCCAGCAGCTCACTAGCGGTACAAGAGACCCAGTACTTC. The encoded protein is CASSSLAVQETQYF.

This clonotype was observed at least ten times. The chain is built from TRBV15 and TRBJ2-1; TRBD2 aligns across 11 bases. This CDR3 region has 16 residues. The germline CDR1 and CDR2 sequences are LNHNV and YYDKDF (reference sequence). The V and J ends lost 2 bases and 8 bases, in that order; junction bases with no gene match: 8. CDR3: CATSRIAGGFLDEQFF. CDR3 bases: TGTGCCACCAGCAGAATAGCGGGAGGGTTTTTGGATGAGCAGTTCTTC.

The chain recombines TRBV18 with TRBJ1-4; 7 nucleotides agree with TRBD1. The CDR3 sequence is 14 residues long. With 0 bases clipped from V and 8 bases from J, the junction kept 3 bases outside the gene matches. From germline, CDR1 is KGHSH and CDR2 LQKENI. CDR3 in DNA: TGTGCCAGCTCACCACCGGCAGGGGGGGAAAAACTGTTTTTT. This codes for CASSPPAGGEKLFF. The whole variable domain, filled in from reference TRBV18 and TRBJ1-4, reads NAGVMQNPRHLVRRRGQEARLRCSPMKGHSHVYWYRQLPEEGLKFMVYLQKENIIDESGMPKERFSAEFPKEGPSILRIQQVVRGDSAAYFCASSPPAGGEKLFFGSGTQLSVL.

This clonotype showed up many times. J is TRBJ1-6 and V is TRBV9; D ambiguous. The V end lost 3 bases, the J end lost 1 base, and 5 bases lay between the germline ends. The CDR3 runs 14 residues. Germline V gene data show CDR1 as SGDLS and CDR2 as YYNGEE. The CDR3 sequence: CASSERSYNSPLHF. Here the CDR3 DNA reads TGTGCCAGCAGCGAGAGGTCCTATAATTCACCCCTCCACTTT.

This clonotype was picked up many times. V gene TRBV20-1 combines with J gene TRBJ2-1, with D unresolved. The CDR3 sequence is 12 residues long. The germline V gene has CDR1 DFQATT and CDR2 SNEGSKA (reference sequence). Trimming left V 2 bases short and J 7 bases short, with 9 bases between. This chain's CDR3 is CSARIYSNEQFF. Here the CDR3 DNA reads TGCAGTGCTAGAATATACAGTAATGAGCAGTTCTTC.

The sample holds many counts of this clonotype. This chain uses TRBV28 with TRBJ2-1; D possibly uses TRBD1 or TRBD2 (5 bases each). There are 16 residues in the CDR3. V lost 5 bases and J 4 bases, leaving 18 bases between the germline ends. The germline V gene encodes CDR1 MDHEN and CDR2 SYDVKM. The CDR3 is CASSTELGTPYNEQFF. For the CDR3, the DNA is TGTGCCAGCAGTACCGAGCTTGGGACCCCGTACAATGAGCAGTTCTTC.

The chain has TRBV3-1 and TRBJ1-4; D ambiguous. Germline CDR1 is LGHDT and CDR2 is YNNKEL (reference sequence). Trimming shortened V by 5 bases and J by 0 bases, and 13 bases separated the two germline ends. CDR3 length equals 16 residues. For the CDR3, the DNA is TGTGCCAGCAGCTCCCCCGGGCGTGCAACTAATGAAAAACTGTTTTTT. Its protein is CASSSPGRATNEKLFF.

The rearrangement joins TRBV2 to TRBJ2-7, with D possibly matching TRBD2 (5 bases). The CDR3 length is 17 residues. V was cut by 2 bases and J by 0 bases, with 17 bases left in between. Germline CDR1 is SNHLY and CDR2 is FYNNEI. Written as DNA, the CDR3 is TGTGCCAGCAGTGAATGGAGTGGACTCAGAAGCTCCTACGAGCAGTACTTC. This encodes CASSEWSGLRSSYEQYF. Variable domain in full (rest from reference TRBV2 and TRBJ2-7): EPEVTQTPSHQVTQMGQEVILRCVPISNHLYFYWYRQILGQKVEFLVSFYNNEISEKSEIFDDQFSVERPDGSNFTLKIRSTKLEDSAMYFCASSEWSGLRSSYEQYFGPGTRLTVT.

At least ten counts were recorded for this clonotype. CDR3 DNA: TGTGCCAGCAGTTCAGTCCTTCCGGCAACCTACGAGCAGTACTTC. Translating it yields CASSSVLPATYEQYF. The chain couples TRBV28 to TRBJ2-7; D not certain. The CDR3 contains 15 residues. Germline CDR1 reads MDHEN; CDR2 reads SYDVKM. Trimming cost V 4 bases and J 2 bases, with 15 bases left between them.

This clonotype was detected many times. The chain combines TRBV2 with TRBJ2-6; D gene uncertain. The V end was cut by 7 bases, the J end by 0 bases, with 10 bases between. The CDR3 consists of 15 residues. The germline CDR1 and CDR2 sequences are SNHLY and FYNNEI. CDR3 sequence reads: CASNRDYSGANVLTF. The CDR3 DNA follows: TGTGCCAGCAACCGAGATTACTCTGGGGCCAACGTCCTGACTTTC. Full variable domain (remainder filled in from reference TRBV2 and TRBJ2-6): EPEVTQTPSHQVTQMGQEVILRCVPISNHLYFYWYRQILGQKVEFLVSFYNNEISEKSEIFDDQFSVERPDGSNFTLKIRSTKLEDSAMYFCASNRDYSGANVLTFGAGSRLTVL.

This clonotype was counted at least ten times. The chain has TRBV2 and TRBJ2-7; TRBD2 matches at 9 bases. V shed 1 base and J 5 bases; nucleotides not matched to a gene: 0. This CDR3 contains 13 residues. Germline V gene lookup returns CDR1 SNHLY and CDR2 FYNNEI. The chain's CDR3 is CASSEGTSDEQYF. For the CDR3, the DNA is TGTGCCAGCAGTGAAGGGACTAGCGACGAGCAGTACTTC.

This rearrangement joins TRBV5-1 to TRBJ2-3; D is unclear. Trimming removed 0 bases at V and 1 base at J, with 18 bases between. The CDR3 has 18 amino acids. Germline CDR1 reads SGHRS; CDR2 reads YFSETQ. The CDR3 nucleotides read TGCGCCAGCAGCTTGGCTGGGCCCGGAGTCTTCCGCACAGATACGCAGTATTTT. It specifies CASSLAGPGVFRTDTQYF. Drawing the rest from reference TRBV5-1 and TRBJ2-3, the complete variable domain is KAGVTQTPRYLIKTRGQQVTLSCSPISGHRSVSWYQQTPGQGLQFLFEYFSETQRNKGNFPGRFSGRQFSNSRSEMNVSTLELGDSALYLCASSLAGPGVFRTDTQYFGPGTRLTVL.

The gene calls are TRBV7-9 and TRBJ2-5; TRBD1 agrees at 11 bases. From germline, CDR1 is SEHNR and CDR2 FQNEAQ (reference sequence). Losses at the gene ends were 5 bases for V and 5 bases for J; bases not matched to a gene: 7. This CDR3 contains 15 residues. The CDR3 region is CASSPGQGVLETQYF. CDR3 DNA: TGTGCCAGCAGCCCGGGACAGGGGGTGTTGGAGACCCAGTACTTC.

This clonotype has only a few counts. The rearrangement links TRBV20-1 to TRBJ2-1, with 9 bases fitting TRBD2. This CDR3 region has 17 residues. V lost 1 base to trimming and J lost 0 bases; unmatched junction nucleotides: 7. Germline loops: CDR1 DFQATT, CDR2 SNEGSKA (reference sequence). CDR3 DNA sequence: TGCAGTGCTAGAGGGAAACAGCGGGGGGCCTCCTACAATGAGCAGTTCTTC. Translation gives CSARGKQRGASYNEQFF.

Many counts were recorded for this clonotype. This chain connects TRBV12-3 or TRBV12-4 to TRBJ1-6; D is possibly TRBD1 (5 bases). This CDR3 region has 17 residues. V lost 8 bases, J lost 2 bases, and 19 bases lay in between. The CDR3 DNA sequence: TGTGCCAGCGCGCCCTCCCAGCGGGGCCCCTATAATTCACCCCTCCACTTT. Translated: CASAPSQRGPYNSPLHF.

This chain connects TRBV18 to TRBJ2-3, with 8 bases that match TRBD2. The V gene end was trimmed by 4 bases and the J gene end by 4 bases; junction bases not matched to a gene: 4. In germline, CDR1 is KGHSH, CDR2 LQKENI. The CDR3 extends over 14 amino acids. CDR3 residues: CASSLAGPADTQYF. CDR3 bases: TGTGCCAGCTCACTAGCGGGACCTGCAGATACGCAGTATTTT.

V and J are TRBV19 and TRBJ2-3; unclear D gene. The germline V and J ends were trimmed by 5 bases and 10 bases, with 10 bases remaining between them. The CDR3 length is 11 residues. Germline CDR1 LNHDA, CDR2 SQIVND (reference sequence). CDR3 DNA: TGTGCCAGTAGTTCCCCGGGCGCGCAGTATTTT. Residues: CASSSPGAQYF.

This clonotype was counted ten times or more. The chain joins TRBV6-5 to TRBJ1-4, with 7 bases fitting TRBD1. With V trimmed by 2 bases and J by 7 bases, 7 bases remained unmatched. CDR1 is MNHEY, CDR2 SVGAGI, per germline. The CDR3 consists of 15 residues. This CDR3 reads CASSYEGAPGEKLFF. Written as DNA, the CDR3 is TGTGCCAGCAGTTACGAGGGGGCGCCTGGTGAAAAACTGTTTTTT.

This clonotype was seen repeatedly, ten times or more. The chain carries TRBV5-1 and TRBJ2-1, with 7 bases matching TRBD2. This CDR3 comprises 16 residues. The V and J ends lost 2 bases and 9 bases, in that order; junction bases with no gene match: 14. Germline V lookup: CDR1 SGHRS, CDR2 YFSETQ. CDR3 region: CASSFLKAGVNGEQFF. In nucleotides, the CDR3 is TGCGCCAGCAGCTTCCTAAAGGCGGGAGTAAATGGTGAGCAGTTCTTC.

V gene TRBV5-4 combines with J gene TRBJ2-7; perhaps TRBD1 as D (5 bases). V gave up 3 bases and J gave up 3 bases, with 13 bases separating them. Germline CDR1 is SGHNT and CDR2 is YYREEE (reference sequence). This CDR3 contains 14 residues. The CDR3 loop reads CASSSLPGIYEQYF. The CDR3 DNA follows: TGTGCCAGCAGCTCTCTTCCAGGGATCTACGAGCAGTACTTC.

CDR3 region: CASSLELRPWELFF. DNA for the CDR3: TGTGCCAGCAGTTTAGAACTCCGACCATGGGAGCTGTTTTTT. The rearrangement links TRBV12-3 or TRBV12-4 to TRBJ2-2, with unresolved D. The CDR3 runs to 14 residues. With 1 base removed from V and 9 bases from J, the gap between germline ends came to 12 bases.

With respect to this clonotype: The junction differs from germline at one of its ends, possibly a read error. This chain joins TRBV5-4 and TRBJ2-5; TRBD2 aligns across 7 bases. Germline V gene sequence: CDR1 SGHNT, CDR2 YYREEE (reference sequence). The CDR3 is 16 amino acids. In DNA, the CDR3 is TGTGCCAGCAGCTTGGTGGGGTGGCCTGGGGGGGAGACCCGGTACTTC. Its translation is CASSLVGWPGGETRYF. The variable domain in full, with the rest retrieved from reference TRBV5-4 and TRBJ2-5, is ETGVTQSPTHLIKTRGQQVTLRCSSQSGHNTVSWYQQALGQGPQFIFQYYREEENGRGNFPPRFSGLQFPNYSSELNVNALELDDSALYLCASSLVGWPGGETRYFGPGTRLLVL.

As concerns this clonotype: One end of the junction does not line up with germline, which may come from a read error. The J gene is TRBJ2-3, the V gene TRBV18; D is unresolved. This CDR3 is built from 16 residues. Germline V lookup: CDR1 KGHSH, CDR2 LQKENI. This chain's CDR3 is CASSPHPGPPTDTQYF. The CDR3 DNA sequence: TGTGCCAGCTCGCCACACCCCGGGCCTCCGACAGATACGCAGTATTTT.